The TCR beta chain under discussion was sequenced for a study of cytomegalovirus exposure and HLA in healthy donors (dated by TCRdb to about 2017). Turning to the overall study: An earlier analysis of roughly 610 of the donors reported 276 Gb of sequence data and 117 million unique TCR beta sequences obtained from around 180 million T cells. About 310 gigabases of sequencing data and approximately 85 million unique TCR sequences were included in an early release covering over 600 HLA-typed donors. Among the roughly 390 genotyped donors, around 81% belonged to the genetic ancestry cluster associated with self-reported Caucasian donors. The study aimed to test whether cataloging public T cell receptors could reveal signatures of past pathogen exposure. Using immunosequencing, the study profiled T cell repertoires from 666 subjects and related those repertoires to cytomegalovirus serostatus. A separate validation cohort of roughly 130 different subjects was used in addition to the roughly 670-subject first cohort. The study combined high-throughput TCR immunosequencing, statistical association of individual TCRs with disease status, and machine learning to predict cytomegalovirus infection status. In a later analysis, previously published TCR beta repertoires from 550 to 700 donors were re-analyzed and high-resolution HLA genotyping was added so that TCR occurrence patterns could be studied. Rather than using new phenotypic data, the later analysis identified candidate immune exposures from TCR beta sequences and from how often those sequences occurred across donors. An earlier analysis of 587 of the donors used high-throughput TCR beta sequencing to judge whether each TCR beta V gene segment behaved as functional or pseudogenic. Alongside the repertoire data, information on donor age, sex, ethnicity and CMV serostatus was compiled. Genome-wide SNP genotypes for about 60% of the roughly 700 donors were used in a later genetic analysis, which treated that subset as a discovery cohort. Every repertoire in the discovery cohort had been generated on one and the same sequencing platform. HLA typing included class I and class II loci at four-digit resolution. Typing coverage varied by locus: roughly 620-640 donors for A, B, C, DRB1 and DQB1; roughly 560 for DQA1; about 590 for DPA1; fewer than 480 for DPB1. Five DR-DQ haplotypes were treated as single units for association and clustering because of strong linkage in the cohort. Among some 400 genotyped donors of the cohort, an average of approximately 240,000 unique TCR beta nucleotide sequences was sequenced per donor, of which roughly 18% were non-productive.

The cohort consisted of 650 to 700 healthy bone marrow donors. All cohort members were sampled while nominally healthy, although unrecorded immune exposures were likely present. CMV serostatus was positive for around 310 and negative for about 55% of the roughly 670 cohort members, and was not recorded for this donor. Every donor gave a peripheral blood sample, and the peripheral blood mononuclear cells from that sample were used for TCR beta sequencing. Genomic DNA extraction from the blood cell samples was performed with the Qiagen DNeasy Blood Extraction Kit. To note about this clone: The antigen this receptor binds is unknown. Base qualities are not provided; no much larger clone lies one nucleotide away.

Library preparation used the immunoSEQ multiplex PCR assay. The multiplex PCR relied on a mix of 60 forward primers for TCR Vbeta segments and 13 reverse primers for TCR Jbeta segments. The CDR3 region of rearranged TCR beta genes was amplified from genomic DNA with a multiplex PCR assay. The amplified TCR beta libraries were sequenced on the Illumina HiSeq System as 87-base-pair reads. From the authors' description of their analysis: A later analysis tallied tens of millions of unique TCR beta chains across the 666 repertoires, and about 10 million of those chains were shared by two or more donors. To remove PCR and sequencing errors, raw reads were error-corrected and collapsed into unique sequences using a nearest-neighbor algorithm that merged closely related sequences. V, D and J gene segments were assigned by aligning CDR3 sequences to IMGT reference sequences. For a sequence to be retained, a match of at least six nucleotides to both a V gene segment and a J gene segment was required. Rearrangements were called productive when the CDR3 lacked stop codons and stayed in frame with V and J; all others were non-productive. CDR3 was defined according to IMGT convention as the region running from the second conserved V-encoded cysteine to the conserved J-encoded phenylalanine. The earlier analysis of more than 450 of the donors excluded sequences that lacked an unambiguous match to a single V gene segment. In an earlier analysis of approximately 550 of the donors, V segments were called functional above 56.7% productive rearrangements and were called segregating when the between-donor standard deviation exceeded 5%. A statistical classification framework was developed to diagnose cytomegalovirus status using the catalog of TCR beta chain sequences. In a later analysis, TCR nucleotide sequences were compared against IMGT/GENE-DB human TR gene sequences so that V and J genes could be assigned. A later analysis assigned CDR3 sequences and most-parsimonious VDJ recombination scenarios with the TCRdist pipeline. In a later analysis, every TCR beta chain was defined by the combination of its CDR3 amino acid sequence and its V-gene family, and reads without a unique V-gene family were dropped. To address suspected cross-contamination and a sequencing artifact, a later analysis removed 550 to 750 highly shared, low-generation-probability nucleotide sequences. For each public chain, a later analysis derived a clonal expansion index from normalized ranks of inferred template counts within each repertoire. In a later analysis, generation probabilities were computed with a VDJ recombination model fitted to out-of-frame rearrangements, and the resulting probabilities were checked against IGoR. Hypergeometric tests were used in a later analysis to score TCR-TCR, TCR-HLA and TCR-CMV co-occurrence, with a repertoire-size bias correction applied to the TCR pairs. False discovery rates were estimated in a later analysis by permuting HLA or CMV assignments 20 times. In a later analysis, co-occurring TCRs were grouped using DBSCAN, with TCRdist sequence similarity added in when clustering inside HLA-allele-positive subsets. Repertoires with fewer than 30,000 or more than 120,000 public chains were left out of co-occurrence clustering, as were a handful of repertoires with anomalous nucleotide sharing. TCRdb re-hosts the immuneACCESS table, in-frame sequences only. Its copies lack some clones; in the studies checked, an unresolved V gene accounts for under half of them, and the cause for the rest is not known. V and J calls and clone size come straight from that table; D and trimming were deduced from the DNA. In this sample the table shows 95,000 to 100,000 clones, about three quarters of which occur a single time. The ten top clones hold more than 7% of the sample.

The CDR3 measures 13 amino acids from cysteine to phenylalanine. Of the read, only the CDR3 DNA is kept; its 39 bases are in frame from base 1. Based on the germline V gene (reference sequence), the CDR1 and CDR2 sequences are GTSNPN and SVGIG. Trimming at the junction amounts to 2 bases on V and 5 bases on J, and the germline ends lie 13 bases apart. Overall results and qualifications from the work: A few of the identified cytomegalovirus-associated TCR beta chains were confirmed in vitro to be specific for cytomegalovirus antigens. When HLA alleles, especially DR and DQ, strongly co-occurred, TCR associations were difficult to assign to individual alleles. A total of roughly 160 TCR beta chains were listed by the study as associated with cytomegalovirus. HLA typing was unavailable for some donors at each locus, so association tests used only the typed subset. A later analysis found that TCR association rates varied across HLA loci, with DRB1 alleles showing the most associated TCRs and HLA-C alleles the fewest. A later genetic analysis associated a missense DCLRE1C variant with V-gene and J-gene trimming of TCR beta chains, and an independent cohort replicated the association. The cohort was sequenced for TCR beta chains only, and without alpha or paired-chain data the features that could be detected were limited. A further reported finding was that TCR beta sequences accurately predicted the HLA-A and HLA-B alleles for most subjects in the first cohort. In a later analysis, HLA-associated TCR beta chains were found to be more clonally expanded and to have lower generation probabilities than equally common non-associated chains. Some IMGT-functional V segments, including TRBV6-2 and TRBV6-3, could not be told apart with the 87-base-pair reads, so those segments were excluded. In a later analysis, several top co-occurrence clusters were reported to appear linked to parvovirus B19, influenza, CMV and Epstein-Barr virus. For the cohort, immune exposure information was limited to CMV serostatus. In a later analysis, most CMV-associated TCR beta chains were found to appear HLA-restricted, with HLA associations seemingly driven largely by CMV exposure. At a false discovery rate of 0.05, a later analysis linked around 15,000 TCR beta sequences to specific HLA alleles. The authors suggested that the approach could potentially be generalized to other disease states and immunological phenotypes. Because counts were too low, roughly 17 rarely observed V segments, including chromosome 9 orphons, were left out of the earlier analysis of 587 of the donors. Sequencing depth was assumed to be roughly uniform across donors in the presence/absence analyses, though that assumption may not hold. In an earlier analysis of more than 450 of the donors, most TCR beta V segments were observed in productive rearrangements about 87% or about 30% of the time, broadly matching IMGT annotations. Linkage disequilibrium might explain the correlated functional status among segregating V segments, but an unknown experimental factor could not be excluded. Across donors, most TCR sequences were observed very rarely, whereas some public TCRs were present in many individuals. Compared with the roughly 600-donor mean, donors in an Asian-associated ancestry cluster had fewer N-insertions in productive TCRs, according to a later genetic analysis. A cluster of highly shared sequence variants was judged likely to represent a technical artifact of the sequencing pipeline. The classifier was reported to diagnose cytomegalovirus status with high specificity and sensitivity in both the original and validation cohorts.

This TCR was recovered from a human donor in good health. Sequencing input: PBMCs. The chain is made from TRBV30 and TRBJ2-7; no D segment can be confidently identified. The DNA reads TGTGCCTGGAGTTATGCAGTGGGCCACGAGCAGTACTTC. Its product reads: CAWSYAVGHEQYF.